This TCR beta chain was profiled in a study of T cells in Graves' hyperthyroidism and ophthalmopathy. The study left out patients who had uncontrolled infection, other autoimmune disease, pregnancy or lactation. There were TCR beta CDR3 regions amplified from RNA transcripts. Using the HTBI primer set, a first-round RT-PCR was run on the TCR CDR3. Each CDR3 protein is one row after TCRdb ran MiXCR on the multiplex PCR reads. The sample consists of around 560,000 distinct CDR3 sequences, over 15% of them appearing once. This clonotype was seen at least ten times. The antigen remains undetermined. Findings of the study overall: In the analysis, a 13 V-J model separated ophthalmopathy from stable hyperthyroidism. With a median lead of roughly 6.8 months before onset, the model predicted ophthalmopathy.

This CDR3 is 13 amino acids long. V lost 6 bases and J 5 bases, leaving 11 bases between the germline ends. The sequenced sample was blood. The origin of this receptor is a young woman with Graves' hyperthyroidism. The rearrangement uses TRBV12-3 or TRBV12-4 and TRBJ1-5, with D possibly matching TRBD1 (6 bases). The CDR3: CASSLTGHQPQHF. In DNA form, the CDR3 reads TGTGCCAGCAGCCTGACAGGTCATCAGCCCCAGCATTTT.